The TCR beta chain under discussion was sequenced for a study of blood T cell repertoires in COVID-19. The overall study: Collection of acute and convalescent COVID-19 samples took place in the United States, Italy and Spain.

Repertoires were generated with immunoSEQ multiplex PCR, while TCRdb's copy carries only in-frame clones and drops some. The repertoire holds about 150,000 clones, with about nine tenths as singletons. The V gene end was trimmed by 4 bases and the J gene end by 5 bases; junction bases not matched to a gene: 4. The CDR3 runs 16 residues. CDR1 and CDR2 from the germline V gene are MNHEY and SMNVEV (reference sequence). Recruitment covered 20 to 25 US areas and drew participants whose ages spanned about 18 to 89 years. The origin of this receptor is a woman between 40 and 50 years old who had been exposed to COVID-19. J is TRBJ2-5 and V is TRBV27; 16 positions agree with TRBD2. What was sequenced was PBMCs or T cells enriched from blood (not recorded which). CDR3 in amino acids: CASSWGLAGGRETQYF. The CDR3 region has the DNA TGTGCCAGCAGTTGGGGACTAGCGGGGGGGCGGGAGACCCAGTACTTC.